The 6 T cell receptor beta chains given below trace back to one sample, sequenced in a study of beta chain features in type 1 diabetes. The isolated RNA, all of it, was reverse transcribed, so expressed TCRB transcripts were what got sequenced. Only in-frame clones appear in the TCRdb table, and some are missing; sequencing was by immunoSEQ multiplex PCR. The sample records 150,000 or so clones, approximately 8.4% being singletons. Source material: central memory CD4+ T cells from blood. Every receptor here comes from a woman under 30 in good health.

The CDR3 sequence is CASSVATGVETQYF. CDR3 DNA sequence: TGTGCCAGCAGCGTTGCAACAGGGGTAGAGACCCAGTACTTC. This chain joins TRBV9 and TRBJ2-5; 7 nucleotides agree with TRBD1. The V segment lost 2 bases and the J segment 4 bases; nucleotides outside the gene matches: 5. Germline V gene lookup returns CDR1 SGDLS and CDR2 YYNGEE. The CDR3 is made up of 14 amino acids.

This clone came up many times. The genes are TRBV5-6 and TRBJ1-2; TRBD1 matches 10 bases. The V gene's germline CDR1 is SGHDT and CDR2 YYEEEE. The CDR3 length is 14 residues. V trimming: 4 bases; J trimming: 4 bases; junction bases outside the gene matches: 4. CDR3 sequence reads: CASSGGQGGYGYTF. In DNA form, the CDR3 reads TGTGCCAGCAGCGGTGGACAGGGGGGCTATGGCTACACCTTC. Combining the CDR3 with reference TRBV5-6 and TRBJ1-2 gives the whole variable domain DAGVTQSPTHLIKTRGQQVTLRCSPKSGHDTVSWYQQALGQGPQFIFQYYEEEERQRGNFPDRFSGHQFPNYSSELNVNALLLGDSALYLCASSGGQGGYGYTFGSGTRLTVV.

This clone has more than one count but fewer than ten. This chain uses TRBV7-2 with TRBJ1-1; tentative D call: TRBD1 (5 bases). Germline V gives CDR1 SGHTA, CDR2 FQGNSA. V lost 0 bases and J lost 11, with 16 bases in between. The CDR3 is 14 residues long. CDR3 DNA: TGTGCCAGCAGCTTAGCGCTCGGGGGAGTGCTGGCTTTCTTT. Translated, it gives CASSLALGGVLAFF. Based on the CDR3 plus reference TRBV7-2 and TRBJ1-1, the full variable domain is GAGVSQSPSNKVTEKGKDVELRCDPISGHTALYWYRQSLGQGLEFLIYFQGNSAPDKSGLPSDRFSAERTGGSVSTLTIQRTQQEDSAVYLCASSLALGGVLAFFGQGTRLTVV.

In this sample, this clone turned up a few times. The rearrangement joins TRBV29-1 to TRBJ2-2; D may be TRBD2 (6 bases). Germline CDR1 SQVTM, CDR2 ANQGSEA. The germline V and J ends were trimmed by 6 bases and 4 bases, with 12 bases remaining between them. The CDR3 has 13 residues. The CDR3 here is CSVGTLPTGELFF. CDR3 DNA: TGCAGCGTCGGGACTCTCCCCACCGGGGAGCTGTTTTTT.

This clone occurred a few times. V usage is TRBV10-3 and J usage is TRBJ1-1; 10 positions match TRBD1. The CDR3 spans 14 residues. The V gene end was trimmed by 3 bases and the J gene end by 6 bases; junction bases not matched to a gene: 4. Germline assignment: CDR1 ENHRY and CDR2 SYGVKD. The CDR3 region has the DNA TGTGCCATCAGTGAAGGACAGGGGGACGCTGAAGCTTTCTTT. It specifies CAISEGQGDAEAFF.

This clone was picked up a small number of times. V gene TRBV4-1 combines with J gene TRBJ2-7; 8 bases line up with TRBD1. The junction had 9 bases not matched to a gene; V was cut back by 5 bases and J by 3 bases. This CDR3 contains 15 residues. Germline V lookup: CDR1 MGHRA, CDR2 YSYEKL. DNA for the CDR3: TGCGCCAGCAGCACCGGACAGGGCCCTCTCTACGAGCAGTACTTC. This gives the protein CASSTGQGPLYEQYF.